The 28 T cell receptor beta chains given below trace back to one sample, sequenced in a study of T cells after yellow fever vaccination. One entry per CDR3 protein results from TCRdb running MiXCR on the 5' RACE reads. The sample records some 240,000 distinct CDR3 sequences, about 3% being singletons. The sample was CD4+ T cells sorted from PBMCs, taken 10 days after the yellow fever booster vaccination. The receptor set was obtained from a man between 18 and 29 years old who received the YFV17D yellow fever vaccine.

The DNA for the CDR3 is TGTGCCAGCTCTCCCGGACAGGGCCTCGATGGCTACACCTTC. Translated: CASSPGQGLDGYTF. J is TRBJ1-2 and V is TRBV18, with 8 bases lining up with TRBD1. Germline lookup yields CDR1 KGHSH and CDR2 LQKENI. J was trimmed by 6 bases and V by 6 bases; bases with no gene match: 9. The CDR3 extends over 14 amino acids.

The chain employs TRBV12-3 or TRBV12-4 and TRBJ2-1; 10 nucleotides agree with TRBD1. The CDR3 has 17 residues. V shed 5 bases and J 3 bases; nucleotides not matched to a gene: 10. The CDR3 sequence is CASSPPRTGGFYNEQFF. The CDR3 DNA reads as TGTGCCAGCAGTCCGCCGAGGACAGGGGGATTCTACAATGAGCAGTTCTTC.

Only a few counts were recorded for this clonotype. The chain links TRBV6-6 to TRBJ1-5; maybe TRBD1 (5 bases). The V end lost 4 bases, the J end lost 4 bases, and 8 bases lay between the germline ends. The CDR3 has 13 residues. Per the germline V gene, CDR1 is MNHNY and CDR2 is SVGAGI (reference sequence). Written as DNA, the CDR3 is TGTGCCAGCAGTTGGGACGGGAATCAGCCCCAGCATTTT. Translating it yields CASSWDGNQPQHF.

The chain couples TRBV12-3 or TRBV12-4 to TRBJ1-4; TRBD1 is a possible D gene (5 bases). The V gene lost 5 bases and the J gene lost 8 bases, with 18 bases spanning the gap. This CDR3 spans 15 amino acids. The CDR3 here is CASSPTRGGREKLFF. In DNA form, the CDR3 reads TGTGCCAGCAGTCCCACGAGGGGTGGGAGGGAAAAACTGTTTTTT.

This clonotype was seen only a few times. The chain combines TRBV20-1 with TRBJ1-6, with TRBD1 as a possible D gene (5 bases). The V end was cut by 3 bases, the J end by 1 base, with 10 bases between. The CDR3 runs to 15 residues. Germline-derived CDR1 and CDR2 are DFQATT and SNEGSKA (reference sequence). CDR3 DNA: TGCAGTGCTAGGCCCAGGGAATCCTATAATTCACCCCTCCACTTT. Translation gives CSARPRESYNSPLHF.

This clonotype occurred many times. The chain is built from TRBV5-5 and TRBJ2-3; D may be TRBD1 (6 bases). CDR3 length: 16 residues. Looked up from germline, CDR1 is SGHKS and CDR2 is YYEKEE (reference sequence). The V and J ends lost 4 bases and 4 bases respectively, with 19 bases between them. Written as DNA, the CDR3 is TGTGCCAGCAGCCCAGGGGCAGAACGCCGTGCAGATACGCAGTATTTT. Translating it yields CASSPGAERRADTQYF.

This clonotype came up many times. The rearrangement uses TRBV11-2 and TRBJ1-1, with TRBD1 as a possible D gene (5 bases). The V gene lost 6 bases and the J gene lost 5 bases, with 22 bases spanning the gap. Germline V CDR1 and CDR2: SGHAT, FQNNGV. CDR3 length: 16 amino acids. CDR3 sequence reads: CASSPFRYRGETEAFF. CDR3 sequence (DNA): TGTGCCAGCAGTCCTTTTAGGTATAGGGGCGAGACTGAAGCTTTCTTT. Combining the CDR3 with reference TRBV11-2 and TRBJ1-1 gives the whole variable domain EAGVAQSPRYKIIEKRQSVAFWCNPISGHATLYWYQQILGQGPKLLIQFQNNGVVDDSQLPKDRFSAERLKGVDSTLKIQPAKLEDSAVYLCASSPFRYRGETEAFFGQGTRLTVV.

This chain connects TRBV5-1 to TRBJ2-5; the D gene is possibly TRBD1 (5 bases). The germline V and J ends were trimmed by 1 base and 1 base, with 14 bases remaining between them. Germline assignment: CDR1 SGHRS and CDR2 YFSETQ. CDR3 length equals 16 residues. In DNA, the CDR3 is TGCGCCAGCAGCTTGTTGGCAGGGCCCTCCCAAGAGACCCAGTACTTC. It specifies CASSLLAGPSQETQYF.

J is TRBJ1-2 and V is TRBV5-6, with D unclear. Germline V lookup: CDR1 SGHDT, CDR2 YYEEEE. The V and J ends lost 7 bases and 8 bases respectively, with 12 bases between them. This CDR3 is built from 11 residues. The CDR3 loop reads CASGRWEGYTF. CDR3 nucleotides: TGTGCCAGCGGAAGATGGGAAGGCTACACCTTC.

This clonotype was recorded at least ten times. CDR3 nucleotide sequence: TGTGCCAGCAACGACCTCCACCGGATCACTGAAGCTTTCTTT. Its protein product is CASNDLHRITEAFF. V is TRBV28 and J is TRBJ1-1; D call uncertain. The CDR3 has 14 residues. The V gene lost 7 bases and the J gene lost 4 bases, with 16 bases spanning the gap. Germline V gene data show CDR1 as MDHEN and CDR2 as SYDVKM.

This clonotype was seen at least ten times. The CDR3 protein is CASSPLGSAEAFF. In DNA, the CDR3 is TGTGCCAGCAGCCCTTTGGGTTCTGCTGAAGCTTTCTTT. The chain recombines TRBV7-9 with TRBJ1-1; D gene ambiguous. Germline CDR1 reads SEHNR; CDR2 reads FQNEAQ (reference sequence). The CDR3 totals 13 residues. Trimming pared 5 bases from V and 6 bases from J, leaving 13 bases between. The full variable domain, completed using reference TRBV7-9 and TRBJ1-1, is DTGVSQNPRHKITKRGQNVTFRCDPISEHNRLYWYRQTLGQGPEFLTYFQNEAQLEKSRLLSDRFSAERPKGSFSTLEIQRTEQGDSAMYLCASSPLGSAEAFFGQGTRLTVV.

This clonotype was seen ten or more times. V gene TRBV20-1 combines with J gene TRBJ1-1; D may be TRBD1 (6 bases). CDR1 and CDR2 (germline): DFQATT, SNEGSKA (reference sequence). The CDR3 has 14 residues. Trimming cost V 5 bases and J 3 bases, with 16 bases left between them. The CDR3 loop reads CSAQGQRQYTEAFF. Here the CDR3 DNA reads TGCAGTGCTCAAGGACAGCGACAGTACACTGAAGCTTTCTTT.

This clonotype was observed at least ten times. The rearrangement links TRBV12-3 or TRBV12-4 to TRBJ2-1; D gene ambiguous. V was trimmed by 0 bases and J by 0 bases, leaving 6 bases between them. The CDR3 covers 15 residues. CDR3 region: CASSLARRSYNEQFF. The CDR3 DNA follows: TGTGCCAGCAGTTTAGCGCGGCGCTCCTACAATGAGCAGTTCTTC.

In its sample, this clonotype was seen a few times. The chain joins TRBV10-3 to TRBJ2-7, with 15 bases lining up with TRBD2. The CDR3 runs 14 residues. Trimming removed 10 bases from V and 6 bases from J; junction bases left unmatched: 7. Germline lookup yields CDR1 ENHRY and CDR2 SYGVKD. The CDR3: CATGTSGGHFEQYF. CDR3 in DNA: TGTGCCACAGGGACTAGCGGGGGGCATTTCGAGCAGTACTTC.

There are a few counts of this clonotype. The CDR3 nucleotides read TGTGCCAGTAGTATATCGTGGGTCACCGGGGAGCTGTTTTTT. It translates to CASSISWVTGELFF. This chain uses TRBV19 with TRBJ2-2; D call uncertain. The CDR3 is made up of 14 amino acids. CDR1 is LNHDA and CDR2 is SQIVND in the germline V gene (reference sequence). Trimming removed 2 bases from V and 4 bases from J, with 8 bases in between.

This clonotype was seen repeatedly, ten times or more. Here the CDR3 DNA reads TGCGCCAGCAGCTTGGGAAGGGCCACCAATAATTCACCCCTCCACTTT. Its protein product is CASSLGRATNNSPLHF. This rearrangement joins TRBV5-1 to TRBJ1-6; D uncertain. Germline CDR1 SGHRS, CDR2 YFSETQ. The CDR3 covers 16 residues. Trimming shortened V by 0 bases and J by 5 bases, and 12 bases separated the two germline ends.

The table lists this clonotype with many counts. J is TRBJ2-2 and V is TRBV27, with D unclear. The germline V gene has CDR1 MNHEY and CDR2 SMNVEV (reference sequence). Trimming removed 2 bases at V and 4 bases at J, with 11 bases between. The CDR3 contains 15 residues. CDR3: CASSLMGPGTGELFF. DNA for the CDR3: TGTGCCAGCAGTTTAATGGGTCCCGGCACCGGGGAGCTGTTTTTT.

The sample holds many counts of this clonotype. The CDR3 coding sequence is TGTGCCAGCAGCTTCGCAGAGAACACTGAAGCTTTCTTT. This translates into CASSFAENTEAFF. This chain links TRBV7-2 with TRBJ1-1, with unresolved D. Germline lookup yields CDR1 SGHTA and CDR2 FQGNSA. Trimming took 3 bases from V and 1 from J, leaving 6 bases between them. The CDR3 sequence is 13 residues long. Variable domain in full (rest from reference TRBV7-2 and TRBJ1-1): GAGVSQSPSNKVTEKGKDVELRCDPISGHTALYWYRQSLGQGLEFLIYFQGNSAPDKSGLPSDRFSAERTGGSVSTLTIQRTQQEDSAVYLCASSFAENTEAFFGQGTRLTVV.

The genes are TRBV9 and TRBJ1-1; D is perhaps TRBD1 (6 bases). From germline, CDR1 is SGDLS and CDR2 YYNGEE. V was trimmed by 3 bases and J by 0 bases, leaving 9 bases between them. This CDR3 comprises 14 residues. CDR3 loop: CASSADRMNTEAFF. Written as DNA, the CDR3 is TGTGCCAGCAGCGCCGACAGGATGAACACTGAAGCTTTCTTT.

This clonotype has only a few counts. CDR3 sequence: CATSWDREGTEAFF. The CDR3 DNA is TGTGCCACCAGTTGGGACAGGGAGGGGACTGAAGCTTTCTTT. This chain uses TRBV15 with TRBJ1-1; 9 bases line up with TRBD1. CDR1 is LNHNV, CDR2 YYDKDF, per germline (reference sequence). The CDR3 has 14 amino acids. The trim removed 6 bases at V and 5 bases at J, leaving 7 bases unmatched.

This clonotype was detected a few times. The chain recombines TRBV18 with TRBJ1-2, with D possibly being TRBD1 (5 bases). Germline V CDR1 and CDR2: KGHSH, LQKENI. The V gene lost 3 bases and the J gene lost 8 bases, with 13 bases spanning the gap. The CDR3 extends over 13 amino acids. The CDR3 region has the DNA TGTGCCAGCTCACCGGGGACGGCATGGGGCTACACCTTC. Encoded protein: CASSPGTAWGYTF. Drawing the rest from reference TRBV18 and TRBJ1-2, the complete variable domain is NAGVMQNPRHLVRRRGQEARLRCSPMKGHSHVYWYRQLPEEGLKFMVYLQKENIIDESGMPKERFSAEFPKEGPSILRIQQVVRGDSAAYFCASSPGTAWGYTFGSGTRLTVV.

The table lists this clonotype with many counts. The rearrangement uses TRBV12-3 or TRBV12-4 and TRBJ1-6, with no clear D. V gave up 7 bases and J gave up 5 bases, with 12 bases separating them. This CDR3 has 14 amino acids. CDR3 sequence: CASTAGRNNSPLHF. CDR3 nucleotides: TGTGCCAGCACCGCGGGTCGGAATAATTCACCCCTCCACTTT.

This clonotype was seen many times. The chain has TRBV6-6 and TRBJ1-5, with 7 bases fitting TRBD1. Germline V CDR1 and CDR2: MNHNY, SVGAGI (reference sequence). Trimming removed 3 bases from V and 3 bases from J; junction bases left unmatched: 5. The CDR3 length is 15 residues. CDR3: CASSYVTGINQPQHF. The CDR3 region has the DNA TGTGCCAGCAGTTATGTGACAGGGATCAATCAGCCCCAGCATTTT.

The chain uses TRBV20-1 and TRBJ1-5, with no clear D. Germline V lookup: CDR1 DFQATT, CDR2 SNEGSKA (reference sequence). Trimming shortened V by 2 bases and J by 0 bases, and 11 bases separated the two germline ends. The CDR3 covers 15 residues. CDR3 sequence reads: CSARRTGNSNQPQHF. DNA for the CDR3: TGCAGTGCTAGAAGAACGGGGAATAGCAATCAGCCCCAGCATTTT.

This clonotype was picked up a small number of times. J is TRBJ1-1 and V is TRBV29-1; 9 nucleotides align to TRBD1. Per the germline V gene, CDR1 is SQVTM and CDR2 is ANQGSEA. J gave up 4 bases and V 8 bases, and 11 bases lay outside the gene matches. This CDR3 comprises 14 residues. The CDR3 nucleotides are TGCAGCTCTACCTCCGGACAGGGGACCACTGAAGCTTTCTTT. This gives the protein CSSTSGQGTTEAFF.

This clonotype was seen only a few times. This chain connects TRBV7-2 to TRBJ2-7; tentatively, D is TRBD1 (6 bases). The V and J ends lost 3 bases and 1 base respectively, with 13 bases between them. The CDR3 has 15 amino acids. The germline V gene has CDR1 SGHTA and CDR2 FQGNSA. The CDR3 protein is CASSFDPQGSYEQYF. CDR3 DNA: TGTGCCAGCAGCTTCGACCCACAGGGATCCTACGAGCAGTACTTC.

This clonotype was seen a few times. The gene calls are TRBV3-1 and TRBJ1-2, with D unclear. There are 14 residues in the CDR3. Germline V gives CDR1 LGHDT, CDR2 YNNKEL (reference sequence). V was cut by 1 base and J by 3 bases, with 9 bases left in between. The CDR3 DNA sequence: TGTGCCAGCAGCCAAGGTGGGGTGGACTATGGCTACACCTTC. It codes for CASSQGGVDYGYTF.

This clonotype was counted a few times. The rearrangement joins TRBV2 to TRBJ2-7; D may be TRBD2 (6 bases). The germline gives CDR1 SNHLY, CDR2 FYNNEI. V lost 6 bases to trimming and J lost 7 bases, with 19 bases between them. This CDR3 spans 14 amino acids. CDR3 loop: CASSAGTPSWEQYF. The DNA of the CDR3 is TGTGCCAGCAGCGCCGGGACTCCGTCGTGGGAGCAGTACTTC.